This T cell receptor beta chain was retrieved from a study of cytomegalovirus exposure and HLA in healthy donors. At the level of the study: Sequencing of about 179 million T cells in an earlier analysis found around 120 million unique TCR beta sequences.

Trimming left V 4 bases short and J 2 bases short, with 9 bases between. Germline values: CDR1 SQVTM, CDR2 ANQGSEA. This CDR3 is built from 14 residues. This clone was seen only once. Vbeta (60) and Jbeta (13) primers were used in the PCR. Profiling relied on immunoSEQ multiplex PCR, and the TCRdb table lists in-frame clones only, not all of them. Of more than 45,000 clones listed, 65% to 80% are singletons. The receptor was derived from a man aged 25-45 years in good health and CMV-seronegative. V is TRBV29-1 and J is TRBJ2-6, with D perhaps TRBD1 (5 bases). What was sequenced was PBMCs. CDR3 sequence reads: CSVGQDTGANVLTF. The CDR3 DNA reads as TGCAGCGTTGGGCAGGACACTGGGGCCAACGTCCTGACTTTC. The full variable domain, completed using reference TRBV29-1 and TRBJ2-6, is SAVISQKPSRDICQRGTSLTIQCQVDSQVTMMFWYRQQPGQSLTLIATANQGSEATYESGFVIDKFPISRPNLTFSTLTVSNMSPEDSSIYLCSVGQDTGANVLTFGAGSRLTVL.